These 12 T cell receptor beta chains came from one sample sequenced in a study of patients and donors after allogeneic stem cell transplantation. MiXCR was run by TCRdb on the RT-PCR reads, yielding one entry per CDR3 protein. The table records about a million distinct CDR3 sequences, about a sixth of them present only once. Sequences were obtained from blood, either unsorted or a sorted T cell fraction (not recorded which). These TCRs come from a human donor who was either an allogeneic HSCT recipient or a stem cell or donor lymphocyte infusion donor (not recorded which). It is not recorded whose cells these are; they may come from a transplant donor.

This clonotype came up many times. This rearrangement joins TRBV20-1 to TRBJ2-7; 8 nucleotides match TRBD2. The CDR3 has 12 amino acids. V lost 4 bases to trimming and J lost 8 bases; unmatched junction nucleotides: 7. The V gene's germline CDR1 is DFQATT and CDR2 SNEGSKA (reference sequence). CDR3 sequence: CSANGSGKKQYF. CDR3 nucleotides: TGCAGTGCTAATGGTAGCGGGAAGAAGCAGTACTTC.

This chain uses TRBV4-3 with TRBJ1-4, with TRBD1 matching over 9 bases. This CDR3 contains 16 residues. V was clipped by 1 base and J by 5 bases; unmatched bases: 5. Per germline, CDR1 LGHNA and CDR2 YSLEER. The CDR3 region has the DNA TGCGCCAGCAGCCAAGGGGGACAGGGTTTCAATGAAAAACTGTTTTTT. Amino acid sequence: CASSQGGQGFNEKLFF.

The CDR3 sequence: CSAGQRAWGLSNEQFF. The CDR3 DNA reads TGCAGTGCCGGACAAAGAGCGTGGGGGCTCTCCAATGAGCAGTTCTTC. The J gene is TRBJ2-1, the V gene TRBV20-1, with D maybe TRBD1 (6 bases). This CDR3 is built from 16 residues. Germline assignment: CDR1 DFQATT and CDR2 SNEGSKA (reference sequence). Between the trimmed V and J ends, which lost 6 bases and 6 bases, there was a span of 24 bases.

In this sample, this clonotype turned up a few times. V and J are TRBV4-1 and TRBJ2-7; TRBD2 aligns across 7 bases. V shed 0 bases, J shed 2 bases, and the junction held 7 bases outside the gene matches. Germline V gene sequence: CDR1 MGHRA, CDR2 YSYEKL. The CDR3 covers 16 residues. CDR3 nucleotide sequence: TGCGCCAGCAGCCAAGATGAGGCGGGGGTGGCCTACGAGCAGTACTTC. As protein: CASSQDEAGVAYEQYF.

The J gene is TRBJ2-5, the V gene TRBV5-4; possibly TRBD2 for D (6 bases). Germline CDR1 and CDR2: SGHNT and YYREEE (reference sequence). This CDR3 is built from 15 residues. The V gene lost 4 bases and the J gene lost 1 base, with 14 bases spanning the gap. CDR3 sequence reads: CASSGRIAAQETQYF. In DNA, the CDR3 is TGTGCCAGCAGCGGGCGTATAGCGGCCCAAGAGACCCAGTACTTC.

The chain combines TRBV7-3 with TRBJ2-1, with D possibly being TRBD1 (5 bases). Deletions cut 1 base from V and 9 bases from J, with 13 bases between. CDR3 length: 14 amino acids. Germline CDR1 reads SGHTA; CDR2 reads FQGTGA. The CDR3 nucleotides read TGTGCCAGCAGCTTAAAGAGTTACAGGAGTGAGCAGTTCTTC. This encodes CASSLKSYRSEQFF.

The chain recombines TRBV3-1 with TRBJ2-1; 15 bases align to TRBD2. V shed 4 bases, J shed 8 bases, and the junction held 3 bases outside the gene matches. CDR1 and CDR2 (germline): LGHDT, YNNKEL (reference sequence). The CDR3 sequence is 15 residues long. CDR3 nucleotide sequence: TGTGCCAGCAGCCGCGGACTAGCGGGAGGGGATGAGCAGTTCTTC. Translated: CASSRGLAGGDEQFF.

The chain joins TRBV11-3 to TRBJ2-5; D could derive from TRBD1 or TRBD2 (5 bases each). This CDR3 region has 16 residues. V was pared by 5 bases and J by 1 base, with 17 bases between. CDR1 is SGHNT and CDR2 is YENEEA in the germline V gene. CDR3 region: CASSLGVNRLQETQYF. The CDR3 DNA reads TGTGCCAGCAGCCTGGGGGTAAATAGGCTCCAAGAGACCCAGTACTTC.

This clonotype was counted a few times. No DNA is shown, since the ends of the CDR3 on it are uncertain; the CDR3 is the one TCRdb lists. The J gene is TRBJ2-1, the V gene TRBV4-1; the table gives TRBD2 as D, unverified against the DNA. The CDR3 region is 15 residues in length, termini included. CDR1 and CDR2 (germline): MGHRA, YSYEKL. CDR3: CATSGREGLYNEQFF.

V gene TRBV5-1 combines with J gene TRBJ2-1; 9 bases line up with TRBD2. V was clipped by 4 bases and J by 6 bases; unmatched bases: 5. The CDR3 is made up of 14 amino acids. The germline V gene has CDR1 SGHRS and CDR2 YFSETQ. The CDR3 DNA sequence: TGCGCCAGCAGCGAGACTAGCGGCCGCAATGAGCAGTTCTTC. This codes for CASSETSGRNEQFF.

The chain combines TRBV19 with TRBJ1-6; D is ambiguous. The CDR3 is 13 amino acids. Per germline, CDR1 LNHDA and CDR2 SQIVND (reference sequence). V was pared by 3 bases and J by 10 bases, with 10 bases between. The CDR3 loop is CASSIGVNSPLHF. The CDR3 region has the DNA TGTGCCAGTAGTATTGGCGTCAACTCACCCCTCCACTTT.

This clonotype has more than one count but fewer than ten. J is TRBJ2-4 and V is TRBV20-1; TRBD1 aligns across 7 bases. The CDR3 has 18 residues. Germline CDR1 and CDR2: DFQATT and SNEGSKA (reference sequence). Trimming cost V 2 bases and J 7 bases; bases outside gene matches: 20. For the CDR3, the DNA is TGCAGTGCTAGACCCTCCGCCCTCCAGACAGGGCAGGGGAACATTCAGTACTTC. Protein product: CSARPSALQTGQGNIQYF.